This T cell receptor beta chain appears in the sequencing data of a study of shared clonotypes between healthy human individuals. About the study: CD4 naive and memory got three plates each, CD8 naive two, CD8 memory one.

Per the original methods: From ImmunoSEQ came sequences covering only the junction and carrying no quality scores, so filtering differed. Assay used: immunoSEQ multiplex PCR; TCRdb lists only in-frame clones, some missing. D and trimming come from the DNA, and the V and J calls and clone size come from that table. This table has fewer than 1.4 million clones, around 78% appearing once. The CDR3 extends over 15 amino acids. The V call is TRBV21-1, the J call TRBJ2-7; TRBD2 is taken as the D call from the table, unchecked against the DNA. TRBV21-1 constitutes a pseudogene. The sequenced sample consisted of memory CD4+ T cells from PBMCs. Subset indicated: CD45RA-negative fraction. The receptor was isolated from a man younger than 35 in good health. Some clones in this sample may be carry-over from other donors' samples. The DNA for the CDR3 is TGTGCCAGCAGCAAAGGTGACAGCGGGCGATGCGAGCAGTACTTC. This encodes CASSKGDSGRCEQYF.